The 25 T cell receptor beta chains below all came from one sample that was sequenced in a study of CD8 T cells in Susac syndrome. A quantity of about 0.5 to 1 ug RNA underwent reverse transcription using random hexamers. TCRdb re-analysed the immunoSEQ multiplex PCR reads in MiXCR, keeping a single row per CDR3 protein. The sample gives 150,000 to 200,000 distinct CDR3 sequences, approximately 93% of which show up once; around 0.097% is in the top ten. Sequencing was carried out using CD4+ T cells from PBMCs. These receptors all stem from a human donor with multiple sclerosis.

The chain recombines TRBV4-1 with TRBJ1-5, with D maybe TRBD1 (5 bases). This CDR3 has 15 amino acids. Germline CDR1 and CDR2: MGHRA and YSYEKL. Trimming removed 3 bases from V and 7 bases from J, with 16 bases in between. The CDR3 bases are TGCGCCAGCAGCCAGCAGGGCTTGGTAGTCCAGCCCCAGCATTTT. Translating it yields CASSQQGLVVQPQHF.

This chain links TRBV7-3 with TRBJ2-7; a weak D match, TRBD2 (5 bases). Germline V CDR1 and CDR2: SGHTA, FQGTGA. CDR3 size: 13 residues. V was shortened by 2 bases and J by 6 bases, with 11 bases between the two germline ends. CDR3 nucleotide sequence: TGTGCCAGCAGCTTATCGGGGATGAGCGAGCAGTACTTC. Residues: CASSLSGMSEQYF.

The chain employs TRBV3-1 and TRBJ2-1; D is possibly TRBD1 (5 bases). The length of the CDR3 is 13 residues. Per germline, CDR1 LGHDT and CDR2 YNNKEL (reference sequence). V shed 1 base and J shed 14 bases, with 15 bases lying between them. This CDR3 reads CASSQVSTAREFF. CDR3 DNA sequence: TGTGCCAGCAGCCAAGTAAGTACAGCCAGGGAGTTCTTC.

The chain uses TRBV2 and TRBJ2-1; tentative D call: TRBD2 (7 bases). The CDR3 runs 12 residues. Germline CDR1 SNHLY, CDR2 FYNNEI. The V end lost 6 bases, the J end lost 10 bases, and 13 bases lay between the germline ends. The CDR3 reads CASRGGAWEQFF. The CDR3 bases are TGTGCCAGCAGGGGGGGGGCTTGGGAGCAGTTCTTC. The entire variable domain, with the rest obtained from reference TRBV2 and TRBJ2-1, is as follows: EPEVTQTPSHQVTQMGQEVILRCVPISNHLYFYWYRQILGQKVEFLVSFYNNEISEKSEIFDDQFSVERPDGSNFTLKIRSTKLEDSAMYFCASRGGAWEQFFGPGTRLTVL.

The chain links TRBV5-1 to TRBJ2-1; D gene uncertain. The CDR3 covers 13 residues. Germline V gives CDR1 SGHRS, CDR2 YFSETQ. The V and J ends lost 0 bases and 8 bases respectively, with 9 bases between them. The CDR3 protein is CASSLEGSHEQFF. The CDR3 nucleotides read TGCGCCAGCAGCTTGGAAGGGTCCCATGAGCAGTTCTTC.

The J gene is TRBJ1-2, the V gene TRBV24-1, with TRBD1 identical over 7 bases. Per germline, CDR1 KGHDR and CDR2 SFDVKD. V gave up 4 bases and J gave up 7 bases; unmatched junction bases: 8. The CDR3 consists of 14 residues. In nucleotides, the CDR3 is TGTGCCACCAGTGACCGACAGGGCCTCGCTGGCTACACCTTC. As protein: CATSDRQGLAGYTF.

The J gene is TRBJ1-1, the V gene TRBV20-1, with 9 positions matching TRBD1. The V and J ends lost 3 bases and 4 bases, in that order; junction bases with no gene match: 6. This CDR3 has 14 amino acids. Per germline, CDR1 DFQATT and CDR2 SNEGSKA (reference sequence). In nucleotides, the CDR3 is TGCAGTGCTAGCCGGGACAGGGTCATCACTGAAGCTTTCTTT. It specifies CSASRDRVITEAFF.

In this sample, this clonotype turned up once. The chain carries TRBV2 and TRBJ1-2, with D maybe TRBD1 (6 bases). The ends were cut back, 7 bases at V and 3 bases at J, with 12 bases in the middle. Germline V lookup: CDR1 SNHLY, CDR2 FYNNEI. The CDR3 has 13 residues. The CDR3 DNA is TGTGCCAGCAAGGCGGGGGCTGACTATGGCTACACCTTC. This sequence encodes CASKAGADYGYTF.

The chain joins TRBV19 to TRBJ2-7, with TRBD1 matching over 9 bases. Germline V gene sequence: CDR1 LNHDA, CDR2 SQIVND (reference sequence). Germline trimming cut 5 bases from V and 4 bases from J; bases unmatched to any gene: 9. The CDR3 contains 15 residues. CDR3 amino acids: CASSPTGTGWYEQYF. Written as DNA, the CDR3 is TGTGCCAGTAGTCCCACCGGGACAGGGTGGTACGAGCAGTACTTC.

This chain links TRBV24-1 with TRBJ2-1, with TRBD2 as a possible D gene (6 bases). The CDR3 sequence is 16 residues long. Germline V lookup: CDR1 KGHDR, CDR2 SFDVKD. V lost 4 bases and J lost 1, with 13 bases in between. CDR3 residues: CATSEAGRNSYNEQFF. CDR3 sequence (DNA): TGTGCCACCAGTGAGGCGGGGCGGAATTCCTACAATGAGCAGTTCTTC.

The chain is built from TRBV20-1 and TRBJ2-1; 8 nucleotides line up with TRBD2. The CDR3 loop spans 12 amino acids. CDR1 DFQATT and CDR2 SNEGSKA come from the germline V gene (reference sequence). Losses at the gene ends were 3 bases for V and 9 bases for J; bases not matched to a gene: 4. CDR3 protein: CSASGGAFEQFF. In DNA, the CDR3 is TGCAGTGCTAGCGGGGGGGCCTTTGAGCAGTTCTTC.

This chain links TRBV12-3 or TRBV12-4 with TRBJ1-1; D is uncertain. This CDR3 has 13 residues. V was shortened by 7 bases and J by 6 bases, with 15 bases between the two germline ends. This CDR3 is CASTRREGSEAFF. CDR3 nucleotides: TGTGCCAGCACCCGGCGGGAAGGGTCTGAAGCTTTCTTT.

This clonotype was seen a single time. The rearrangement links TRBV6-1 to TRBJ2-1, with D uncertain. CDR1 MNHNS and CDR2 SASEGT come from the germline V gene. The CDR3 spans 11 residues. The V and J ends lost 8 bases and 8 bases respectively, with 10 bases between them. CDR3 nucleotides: TGTGCCAGCCTGCGGAAGGATGAGCAGTTCTTC. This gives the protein CASLRKDEQFF.

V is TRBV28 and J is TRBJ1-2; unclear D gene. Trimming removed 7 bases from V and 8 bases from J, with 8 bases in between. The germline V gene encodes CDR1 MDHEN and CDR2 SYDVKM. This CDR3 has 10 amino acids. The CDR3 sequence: CASTKTGYTF. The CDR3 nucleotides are TGTGCCAGCACAAAGACCGGCTACACCTTC.

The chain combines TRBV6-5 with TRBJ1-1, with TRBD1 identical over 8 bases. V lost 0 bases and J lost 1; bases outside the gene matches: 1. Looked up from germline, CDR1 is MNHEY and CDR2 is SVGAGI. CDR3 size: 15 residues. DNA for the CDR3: TGTGCCAGCAGTTACTCCGACAGGGGGAACACTGAAGCTTTCTTT. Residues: CASSYSDRGNTEAFF.

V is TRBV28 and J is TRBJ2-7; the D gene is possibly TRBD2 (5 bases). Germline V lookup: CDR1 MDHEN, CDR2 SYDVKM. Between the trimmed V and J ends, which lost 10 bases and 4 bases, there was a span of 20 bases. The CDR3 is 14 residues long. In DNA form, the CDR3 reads TGTGCCACTCAAGAGGGCTCAGTCTATTACGAGCAGTACTTC. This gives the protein CATQEGSVYYEQYF.

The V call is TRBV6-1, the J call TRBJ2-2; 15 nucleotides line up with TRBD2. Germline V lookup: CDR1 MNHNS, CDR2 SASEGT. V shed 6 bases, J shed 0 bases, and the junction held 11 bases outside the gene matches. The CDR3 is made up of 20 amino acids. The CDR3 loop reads CASSPPPGLAGGSNTGELFF. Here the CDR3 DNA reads TGTGCCAGCAGCCCCCCCCCGGGACTAGCGGGGGGATCGAACACCGGGGAGCTGTTTTTT.

CDR3 amino acids: CASSRDSPAWYF. Written as DNA, the CDR3 is TGTGCCAGCAGCCGGGACAGTCCTGCGTGGTATTTT. V is TRBV5-6 and J is TRBJ2-3; the match to TRBD1 covers 7 bases. This CDR3 spans 12 amino acids. Germline CDR1 reads SGHDT; CDR2 reads YYEEEE. V shed 4 bases, J shed 14 bases, and the junction held 10 bases outside the gene matches.

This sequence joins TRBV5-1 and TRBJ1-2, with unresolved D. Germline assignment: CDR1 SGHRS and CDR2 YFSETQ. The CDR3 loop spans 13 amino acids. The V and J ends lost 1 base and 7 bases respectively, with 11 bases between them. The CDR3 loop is CASSLSEGSGYTF. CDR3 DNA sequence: TGCGCCAGCAGCTTGAGCGAGGGTTCTGGCTACACCTTC.

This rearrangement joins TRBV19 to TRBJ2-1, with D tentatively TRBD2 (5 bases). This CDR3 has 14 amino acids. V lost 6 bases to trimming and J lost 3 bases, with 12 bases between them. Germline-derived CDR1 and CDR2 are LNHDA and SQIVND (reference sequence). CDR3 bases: TGTGCCAGTAGACGTGGGAGTCTCTACAATGAGCAGTTCTTC. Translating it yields CASRRGSLYNEQFF.

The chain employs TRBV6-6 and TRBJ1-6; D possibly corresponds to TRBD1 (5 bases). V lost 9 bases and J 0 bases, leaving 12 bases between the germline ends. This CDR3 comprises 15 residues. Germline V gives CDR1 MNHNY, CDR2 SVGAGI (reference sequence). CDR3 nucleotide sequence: TGTGCCAGTACCCAGGGAAGCTCCTATAATTCACCCCTCCACTTT. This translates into CASTQGSSYNSPLHF.

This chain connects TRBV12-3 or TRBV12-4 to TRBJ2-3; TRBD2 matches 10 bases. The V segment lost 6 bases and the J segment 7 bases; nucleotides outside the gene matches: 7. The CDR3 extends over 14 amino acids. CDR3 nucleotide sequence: TGTGCCAGCAGCTCTAGCGGGAGTGGGTATACGCAGTATTTT. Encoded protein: CASSSSGSGYTQYF.

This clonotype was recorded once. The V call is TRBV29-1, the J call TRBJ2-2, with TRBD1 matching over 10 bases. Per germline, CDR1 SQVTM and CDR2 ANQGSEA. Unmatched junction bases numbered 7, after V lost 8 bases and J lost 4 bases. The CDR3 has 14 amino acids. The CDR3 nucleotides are TGCAGCTACCAGGGACAGGGGACCACCGGGGAGCTGTTTTTT. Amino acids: CSYQGQGTTGELFF.

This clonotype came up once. CDR3 amino acids: CASSRNSQPQHF. CDR3 sequence (DNA): TGTGCCAGTAGTAGAAATAGCCAGCCCCAGCATTTT. This rearrangement joins TRBV19 to TRBJ1-5, with D uncertain. V lost 4 bases to trimming and J lost 7 bases, with 8 bases between them. Germline V lookup: CDR1 LNHDA, CDR2 SQIVND (reference sequence). The CDR3 extends over 12 amino acids.

CDR3 bases: TGTGCCACCAGTGACCCGGGACAAGGATACGGGGAGCTGTTTTTT. Encoded protein: CATSDPGQGYGELFF. The J gene is TRBJ2-2, the V gene TRBV24-1; perhaps TRBD1 as D (6 bases). The CDR3 has 15 amino acids. The germline V gene encodes CDR1 KGHDR and CDR2 SFDVKD. With 4 bases removed from V and 7 bases from J, the gap between germline ends came to 15 bases.